The present T cell receptor (beta chain) was sequenced within a study of T cells in Graves' hyperthyroidism and ophthalmopathy. Study conclusions and caveats: Most clonotypes that expanded in the thyroid above 0.001 also showed up in blood.

Trimming took 3 bases from V and 5 from J; bases not matched to a gene: 3. Germline assignment: CDR1 SQVTM and CDR2 ANQGSEA. CDR3 length equals 13 residues. Stable hyperthyroidism: no ophthalmopathy progression over 18 months of follow-up. In the case of this clonotype: The antigen remains unidentified.

From RNA transcripts, TCR beta CDR3 regions were amplified. First-round RT-PCR with HTBI primers amplified the TCR CDR3 region. TCRdb ran MiXCR on the multiplex PCR reads and lists one entry per CDR3 protein. The sample contains about 540,000 distinct CDR3 sequences, 46% of which appear only once. The V call is TRBV29-1, the J call TRBJ1-4; 7 bases are shared with TRBD1. This clonotype originated in a woman in her late teens or twenties with Graves' hyperthyroidism. The sequenced sample was peripheral blood or thyroid tissue (not recorded which). CDR3 protein: CSVDATGNEKLFF. CDR3 in DNA: TGCAGCGTTGACGCGACAGGGAATGAAAAACTGTTTTTT.